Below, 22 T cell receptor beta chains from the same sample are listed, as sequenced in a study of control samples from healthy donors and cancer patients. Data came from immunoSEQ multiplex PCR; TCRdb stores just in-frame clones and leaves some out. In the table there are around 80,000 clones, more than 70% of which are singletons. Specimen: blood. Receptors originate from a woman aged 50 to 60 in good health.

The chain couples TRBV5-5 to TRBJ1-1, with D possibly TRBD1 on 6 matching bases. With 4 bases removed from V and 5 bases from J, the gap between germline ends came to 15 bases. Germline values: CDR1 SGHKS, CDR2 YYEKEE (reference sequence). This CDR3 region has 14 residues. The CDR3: CASSRPQGQTEAFF. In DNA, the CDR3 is TGTGCCAGCAGCCGGCCGCAGGGACAAACTGAAGCTTTCTTT.

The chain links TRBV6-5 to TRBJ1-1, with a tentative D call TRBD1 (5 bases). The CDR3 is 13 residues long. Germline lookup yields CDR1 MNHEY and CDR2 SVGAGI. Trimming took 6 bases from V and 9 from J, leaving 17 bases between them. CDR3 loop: CASRSDSHEKAFF. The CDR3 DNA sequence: TGTGCCAGCAGATCCGACAGCCACGAAAAAGCTTTCTTT.

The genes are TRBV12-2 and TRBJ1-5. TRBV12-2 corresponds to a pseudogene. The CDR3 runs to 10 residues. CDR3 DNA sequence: TGTGCAAGTCGCGTTACGCCCCAGCATTTT. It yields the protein CASRVTPQHF.

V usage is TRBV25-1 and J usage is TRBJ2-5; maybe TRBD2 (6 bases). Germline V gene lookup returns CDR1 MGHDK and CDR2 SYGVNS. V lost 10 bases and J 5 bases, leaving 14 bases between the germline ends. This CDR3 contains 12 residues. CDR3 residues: CAIESGVETQYF. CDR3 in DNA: TGTGCCATCGAATCGGGGGTGGAGACCCAGTACTTC.

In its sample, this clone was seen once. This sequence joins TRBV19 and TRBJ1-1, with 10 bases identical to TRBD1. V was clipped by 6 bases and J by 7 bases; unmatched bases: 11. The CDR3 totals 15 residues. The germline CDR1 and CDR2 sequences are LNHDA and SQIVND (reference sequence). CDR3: CASSTGTGAINEAFF. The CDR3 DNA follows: TGTGCCAGTAGCACCGGGACAGGGGCTATAAATGAAGCTTTCTTT. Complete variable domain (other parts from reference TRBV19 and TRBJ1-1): DGGITQSPKYLFRKEGQNVTLSCEQNLNHDAMYWYRQDPGQGLRLIYYSQIVNDFQKGDIAEGYSVSREKKESFPLTVTSAQKNPTAFYLCASSTGTGAINEAFFGQGTRLTVV.

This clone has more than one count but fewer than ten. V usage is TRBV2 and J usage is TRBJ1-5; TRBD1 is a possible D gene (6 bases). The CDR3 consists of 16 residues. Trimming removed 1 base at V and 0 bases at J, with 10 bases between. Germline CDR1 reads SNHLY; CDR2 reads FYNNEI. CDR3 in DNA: TGTGCCAGCAGTGAAGGGACAGTCTATAGCAATCAGCCCCAGCATTTT. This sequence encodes CASSEGTVYSNQPQHF. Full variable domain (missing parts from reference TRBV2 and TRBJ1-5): EPEVTQTPSHQVTQMGQEVILRCVPISNHLYFYWYRQILGQKVEFLVSFYNNEISEKSEIFDDQFSVERPDGSNFTLKIRSTKLEDSAMYFCASSEGTVYSNQPQHFGDGTRLSIL.

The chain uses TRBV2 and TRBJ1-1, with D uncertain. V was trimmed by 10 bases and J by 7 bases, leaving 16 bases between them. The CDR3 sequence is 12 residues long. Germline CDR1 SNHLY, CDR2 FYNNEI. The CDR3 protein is CATAWGSGEAFF. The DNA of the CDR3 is TGTGCCACCGCTTGGGGATCGGGTGAAGCTTTCTTT.

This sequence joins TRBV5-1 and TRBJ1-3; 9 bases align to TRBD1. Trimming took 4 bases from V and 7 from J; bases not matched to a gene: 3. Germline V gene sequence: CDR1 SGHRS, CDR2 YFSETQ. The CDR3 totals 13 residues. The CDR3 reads CASSVGQGNTIYF. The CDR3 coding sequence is TGCGCCAGCAGCGTTGGACAGGGGAACACCATATATTTT.

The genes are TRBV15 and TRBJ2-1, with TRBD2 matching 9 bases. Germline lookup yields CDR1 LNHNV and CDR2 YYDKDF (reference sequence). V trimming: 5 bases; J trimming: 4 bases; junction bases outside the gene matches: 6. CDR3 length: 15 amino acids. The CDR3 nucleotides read TGTGCCACCAGCCCGAGCGGGGGGTCGTACAATGAGCAGTTCTTC. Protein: CATSPSGGSYNEQFF.

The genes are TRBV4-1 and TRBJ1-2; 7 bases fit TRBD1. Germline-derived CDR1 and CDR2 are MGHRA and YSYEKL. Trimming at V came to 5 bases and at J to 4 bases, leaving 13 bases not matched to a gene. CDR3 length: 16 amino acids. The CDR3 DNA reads TGCGCCAGCAGCGCAGGACGACAGGGTAGTATCTATGGCTACACCTTC. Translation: CASSAGRQGSIYGYTF.

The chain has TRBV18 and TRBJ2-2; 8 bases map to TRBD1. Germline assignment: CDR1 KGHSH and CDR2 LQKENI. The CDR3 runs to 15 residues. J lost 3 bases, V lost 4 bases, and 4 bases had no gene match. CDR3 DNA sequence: TGTGCCAGCTCACTAACGACAGGGGACACCGGGGAGCTGTTTTTT. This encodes CASSLTTGDTGELFF.

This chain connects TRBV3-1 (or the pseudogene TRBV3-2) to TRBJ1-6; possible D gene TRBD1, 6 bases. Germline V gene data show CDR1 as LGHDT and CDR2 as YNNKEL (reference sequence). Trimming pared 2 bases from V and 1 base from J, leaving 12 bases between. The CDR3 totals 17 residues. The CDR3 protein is CASSQRPGASYNSPLHF. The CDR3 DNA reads TGTGCCAGCAGCCAACGACCGGGGGCGTCCTATAATTCACCCCTCCACTTT.

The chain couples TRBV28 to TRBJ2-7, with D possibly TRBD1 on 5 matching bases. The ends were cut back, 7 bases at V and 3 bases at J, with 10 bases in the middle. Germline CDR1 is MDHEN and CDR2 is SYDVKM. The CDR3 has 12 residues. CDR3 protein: CASNLGVYEQYF. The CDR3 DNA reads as TGTGCCAGCAACTTAGGGGTCTACGAGCAGTACTTC. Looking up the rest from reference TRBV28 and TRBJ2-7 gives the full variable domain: DVKVTQSSRYLVKRTGEKVFLECVQDMDHENMFWYRQDPGLGLRLIYFSYDVKMKEKGDIPEGYSVSREKKERFSLILESASTNQTSMYLCASNLGVYEQYFGPGTRLTVT.

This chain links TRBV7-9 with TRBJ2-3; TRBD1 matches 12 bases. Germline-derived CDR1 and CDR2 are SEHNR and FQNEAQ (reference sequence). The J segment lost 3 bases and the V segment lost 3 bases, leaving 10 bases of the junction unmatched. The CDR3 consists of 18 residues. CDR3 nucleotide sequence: TGTGCCAGCAGCTTCGAACCGGGACAGGGGGCCTGGACAGATACGCAGTATTTT. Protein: CASSFEPGQGAWTDTQYF.

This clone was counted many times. CDR3 region: CASRDRGQGNQPQHF. Written as DNA, the CDR3 is TGTGCCAGCAGGGACAGGGGGCAAGGCAATCAGCCCCAGCATTTT. The gene calls are TRBV2 and TRBJ1-5, with TRBD1 matching over 11 bases. V lost 6 bases to trimming and J lost 2 bases; unmatched junction nucleotides: 3. CDR1 is SNHLY and CDR2 is FYNNEI in the germline V gene. CDR3 length: 15 amino acids.

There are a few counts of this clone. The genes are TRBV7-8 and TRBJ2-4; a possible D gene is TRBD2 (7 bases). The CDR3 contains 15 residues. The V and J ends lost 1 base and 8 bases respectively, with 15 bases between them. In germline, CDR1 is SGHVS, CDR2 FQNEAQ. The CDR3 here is CASSLGGGAKDIQYF. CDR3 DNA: TGTGCCAGCAGCTTAGGAGGGGGGGCTAAGGACATTCAGTACTTC.

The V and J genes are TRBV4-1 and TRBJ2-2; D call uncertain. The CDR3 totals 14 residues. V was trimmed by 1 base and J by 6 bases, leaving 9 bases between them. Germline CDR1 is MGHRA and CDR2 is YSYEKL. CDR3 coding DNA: TGCGCCAGCAGCCAAGTTGGGTGGTCCGGGGAGCTGTTTTTT. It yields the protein CASSQVGWSGELFF.

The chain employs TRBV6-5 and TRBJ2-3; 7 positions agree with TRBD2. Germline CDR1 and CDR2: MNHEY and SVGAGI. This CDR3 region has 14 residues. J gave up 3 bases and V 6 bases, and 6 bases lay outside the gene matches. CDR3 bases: TGTGCCAGCAGGGGTAACGGGGGGACAGATACGCAGTATTTT. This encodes CASRGNGGTDTQYF.

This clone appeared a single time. CDR3 in amino acids: CASSQDWQYSYGYTF. For the CDR3, the DNA is TGTGCCAGCAGCCAAGATTGGCAGTACTCCTATGGCTACACCTTC. This chain connects TRBV3-1 (or the pseudogene TRBV3-2) to TRBJ1-2; D not certain. Trimming removed 0 bases at V and 4 bases at J, with 12 bases between. The germline CDR1 and CDR2 sequences are LGHDT and YNNKEL (reference sequence). The CDR3 sequence is 15 residues long.

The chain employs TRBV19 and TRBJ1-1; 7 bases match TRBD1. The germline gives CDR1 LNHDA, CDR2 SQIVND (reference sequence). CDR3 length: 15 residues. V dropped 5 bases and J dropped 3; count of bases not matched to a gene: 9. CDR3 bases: TGTGCCAGTAGTCCACCCGGACAGGTTTACACTGAAGCTTTCTTT. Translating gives CASSPPGQVYTEAFF.

CDR3 bases: TGTGCCAGCAGCCCGAGGGGCCAGATCTATTCACCCCTCCACTTT. Protein sequence: CASSPRGQIYSPLHF. The chain joins TRBV25-1 to TRBJ1-6; possible D gene TRBD1, 5 bases. The CDR3 has 15 amino acids. CDR1 and CDR2 from the germline V gene are MGHDK and SYGVNS. The V gene lost 6 bases and the J gene lost 8 bases, with 17 bases spanning the gap. The full variable domain, with the rest looked up from reference TRBV25-1 and TRBJ1-6, is EADIYQTPRYLVIGTGKKITLECSQTMGHDKMYWYQQDPGMELHLIHYSYGVNSTEKGDLSSESTVSRIRTEHFPLTLESARPSHTSQYLCASSPRGQIYSPLHFGNGTRLTVT.

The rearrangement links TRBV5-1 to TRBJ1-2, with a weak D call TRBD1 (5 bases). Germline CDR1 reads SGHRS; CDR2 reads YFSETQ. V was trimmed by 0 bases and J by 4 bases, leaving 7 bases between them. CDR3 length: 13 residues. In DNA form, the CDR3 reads TGCGCCAGCAGCTTGGGGACATCCTATGGCTACACCTTC. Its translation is CASSLGTSYGYTF.